What follows are 31 T cell receptor beta chains derived from one specimen sequenced in a study of regulatory T cells in long-lasting Graves disease (dated by TCRdb to about 2021). According to the study, the label for this sample's time point signals: newly diagnosed GD, antithyroid drugs for less than 3 months. For both TCR sequencing and RNA sequencing, RNA was extracted from PBMCs using TRIzol. Libraries were prepared through multiplex PCR. Sequencing used an Illumina HiSeq 4000. CDR3 regions were amplified by Arm-PCR with iRepertoire HTBI primers to construct TCR beta libraries. In-frame beta chains were kept once TCRdb had trimmed the public reads at Q25 with fastp and called clones with MiXCR. Here each entry gathers all rows of one CDR3 protein and keeps the most common genes and DNA. The sample table lists about 450,000 distinct CDR3 sequences, 14% of them with a count of one. Of the sample, around a sixth is held by the ten largest clones.

These sequences were also reported in another study, on T cells in Graves' hyperthyroidism and ophthalmopathy.

The input for sequencing was peripheral blood mononuclear cells (PBMCs), taken at new diagnosis, from a patient treated with antithyroid drugs. The receptor source for this set is a woman in her forties or fifties with Graves disease. Donor details come from another sample of the same person, matched by shared clones.

In this sample, this clonotype turned up many times. V usage is TRBV3-1 and J usage is TRBJ1-1; D perhaps matches TRBD1 (6 bases). Germline V CDR1 and CDR2: LGHDT, YNNKEL (reference sequence). The CDR3 consists of 12 residues. With 5 bases removed from V and 13 bases from J, the gap between germline ends came to 17 bases. The CDR3 reads CASSEGRRGLFF. CDR3 nucleotide sequence: TGTGCCAGCAGCGAGGGTCGCCGGGGGCTTTTCTTT.

This clonotype was counted between two and nine times. The gene calls are TRBV20-1 and TRBJ2-7; 8 nucleotides match TRBD2. Losses at the gene ends were 6 bases for V and 1 base for J; bases not matched to a gene: 11. Germline-derived CDR1 and CDR2 are DFQATT and SNEGSKA (reference sequence). This CDR3 contains 15 residues. The CDR3 loop reads CSAALGGGRSYEQYF. DNA for the CDR3: TGCAGTGCCGCTCTCGGGGGGGGGAGGTCCTACGAGCAGTACTTC.

This clonotype was seen ten or more times. This chain uses TRBV2 with TRBJ1-1; D gene unclear. Per germline, CDR1 SNHLY and CDR2 FYNNEI. The ends were cut back, 6 bases at V and 3 bases at J, with 11 bases in the middle. This CDR3 region has 13 residues. The CDR3 bases are TGTGCCAGCAGAAATGAACGGGACACTGAAGCTTTCTTT. Protein sequence: CASRNERDTEAFF.

This clonotype showed up just a few times. The gene calls are TRBV19 and TRBJ2-1, with 14 bases fitting TRBD2. The J segment lost 4 bases and the V segment lost 6 bases, leaving 8 bases of the junction unmatched. The CDR3 is 17 amino acids. Per germline, CDR1 LNHDA and CDR2 SQIVND (reference sequence). The CDR3, as DNA: TGTGCCAGTAGGGAGGGACTAGCGGGAGTGGCTTACAATGAGCAGTTCTTC. Its protein product is CASREGLAGVAYNEQFF.

This clonotype came up many times. This chain uses TRBV11-2 with TRBJ2-3, with 10 nucleotides matching TRBD2. The junction had 7 bases not matched to a gene; V was cut back by 4 bases and J by 0 bases. Germline V gene lookup returns CDR1 SGHAT and CDR2 FQNNGV. The CDR3 has 17 residues. Written as DNA, the CDR3 is TGTGCCAGCAGCTGGCTAGCGGGAGTGGGTAGCACAGATACGCAGTATTTT. It yields the protein CASSWLAGVGSTDTQYF. Full variable domain (remainder filled in from reference TRBV11-2 and TRBJ2-3): EAGVAQSPRYKIIEKRQSVAFWCNPISGHATLYWYQQILGQGPKLLIQFQNNGVVDDSQLPKDRFSAERLKGVDSTLKIQPAKLEDSAVYLCASSWLAGVGSTDTQYFGPGTRLTVL.

At least ten counts were recorded for this clonotype. This chain joins TRBV2 and TRBJ1-1; D perhaps matches TRBD1 (6 bases). This CDR3 is 11 amino acids long. V shed 5 bases and J shed 7 bases, with 8 bases lying between them. Germline lookup yields CDR1 SNHLY and CDR2 FYNNEI. In nucleotides, the CDR3 is TGTGCCAGCAGTAAGGACAGTGAAGCTTTCTTT. It yields the protein CASSKDSEAFF.

A few counts support this clonotype. This chain joins TRBV7-9 and TRBJ1-5, with TRBD1 as a possible D gene (6 bases). Germline lookup yields CDR1 SEHNR and CDR2 FQNEAQ (reference sequence). Between the trimmed V and J ends, which lost 5 bases and 0 bases, there was a span of 8 bases. This CDR3 is built from 14 residues. Written as DNA, the CDR3 is TGTGCCAGCAGCCAGGGGTTTAGCAATCAGCCCCAGCATTTT. This gives the protein CASSQGFSNQPQHF. The full variable domain, completed using reference TRBV7-9 and TRBJ1-5, is DTGVSQNPRHKITKRGQNVTFRCDPISEHNRLYWYRQTLGQGPEFLTYFQNEAQLEKSRLLSDRFSAERPKGSFSTLEIQRTEQGDSAMYLCASSQGFSNQPQHFGDGTRLSIL.

For this clonotype: A far larger clone lies a single base away; this is likely a read error. The chain recombines TRBV11-2 with TRBJ2-5, with 7 bases identical to TRBD1. The V gene's germline CDR1 is SGHAT and CDR2 FQNNGV. The CDR3 sequence is 16 residues long. The CDR3 here is CAGSLKQGQRKETQYF. DNA of the CDR3: TGTGCCGGCAGCTTAAAACAGGGACAGAGGAAGGAGACCCAGTACTTC.

CDR3 region: CASSLPTLGDANSPLHF. The CDR3 nucleotides are TGTGCCAGCAGTTTACCCACCCTAGGGGATGCTAATTCACCCCTCCACTTT. The V call is TRBV28, the J call TRBJ1-6, with D perhaps TRBD1 (5 bases). The CDR3 runs 17 residues. Germline V gene sequence: CDR1 MDHEN, CDR2 SYDVKM. Trimming stripped 2 bases from V and 6 bases from J, with 17 bases between.

The chain is built from TRBV28 and TRBJ2-7, with D possibly matching TRBD2 (6 bases). Trimming stripped 2 bases from V and 3 bases from J, with 14 bases between. The CDR3 runs 15 residues. Germline V gene data show CDR1 as MDHEN and CDR2 as SYDVKM. CDR3 amino acids: CASSLESSAHYEQYF. DNA for the CDR3: TGTGCCAGCAGTTTAGAGTCTAGCGCCCACTACGAGCAGTACTTC.

Ten or more counts support this clonotype. V usage is TRBV6-5 and J usage is TRBJ1-1, with D possibly TRBD1 on 5 matching bases. This CDR3 is 13 amino acids long. The ends were cut back, 3 bases at V and 11 bases at J, with 16 bases in the middle. Germline CDR1 is MNHEY and CDR2 is SVGAGI. CDR3 DNA sequence: TGTGCCAGCAGTTATGGTCCTCTAGGGACGGCTTTCTTT. Residues: CASSYGPLGTAFF.

There are many counts of this clonotype. The chain carries TRBV11-2 and TRBJ2-3, with a possible D match to TRBD2 (5 bases). V was shortened by 3 bases and J by 4 bases, with 8 bases between the two germline ends. The CDR3 contains 13 residues. Germline V lookup: CDR1 SGHAT, CDR2 FQNNGV. This CDR3 is CASSFWRADTQYF. CDR3 DNA: TGTGCCAGCAGCTTTTGGCGGGCAGATACGCAGTATTTT.

The chain carries TRBV7-2 and TRBJ1-6; 7 positions match TRBD1. The CDR3 covers 15 residues. J was trimmed by 12 bases and V by 5 bases; bases with no gene match: 13. CDR1 is SGHTA, CDR2 FQGNSA, per germline. In DNA form, the CDR3 reads TGTGCCAGCAGCGGACAGACAGGGCGTTATGTACCCCTCCACTTT. It codes for CASSGQTGRYVPLHF.

The J gene is TRBJ1-2, the V gene TRBV5-1, with 9 bases identical to TRBD1. From germline, CDR1 is SGHRS and CDR2 YFSETQ. The CDR3 runs 11 residues. Losses at the gene ends were 9 bases for V and 14 bases for J; bases not matched to a gene: 11. The CDR3 nucleotides read TGCGCCATACCGGGACAGGGCCTTGAAACCTTC. Protein sequence: CAIPGQGLETF.

The V gene is TRBV4-2, the J gene TRBJ2-2; 8 positions match TRBD2. With V trimmed by 5 bases and J by 1 base, 6 bases remained unmatched. CDR3 length equals 16 residues. Germline loops: CDR1 LGHNA, CDR2 YNFKEQ. CDR3: CASSSILAVNTGELFF. CDR3 coding DNA: TGTGCCAGCAGCTCGATACTAGCGGTGAACACCGGGGAGCTGTTTTTT.

The chain recombines TRBV20-1 with TRBJ1-5; weak D call: TRBD1 (5 bases). Germline-derived CDR1 and CDR2 are DFQATT and SNEGSKA (reference sequence). V lost 6 bases to trimming and J lost 4 bases, with 13 bases between them. The CDR3 contains 13 residues. The CDR3 DNA is TGCAGTGCGGCTGACAGTCCGAATCAGCCCCAGCATTTT. It specifies CSAADSPNQPQHF.

This chain links TRBV27 with TRBJ1-1; perhaps TRBD1 as D (5 bases). Between the trimmed V and J ends, which lost 8 bases and 0 bases, there was a span of 10 bases. Germline CDR1 and CDR2: MNHEY and SMNVEV (reference sequence). This CDR3 has 13 residues. The CDR3 region is CASGAPMNTEAFF. CDR3 nucleotide sequence: TGTGCCAGCGGGGCCCCCATGAACACTGAAGCTTTCTTT.

The J gene is TRBJ1-3, the V gene TRBV30; D gene unclear. This CDR3 comprises 12 residues. V lost 5 bases and J 0 bases, leaving 5 bases between the germline ends. The germline gives CDR1 GTSNPN, CDR2 SVGIG (reference sequence). The CDR3 protein is CAWWSSGNTIYF. The DNA for the CDR3 is TGTGCCTGGTGGTCCTCTGGAAACACCATATATTTT. The whole variable domain, filled in from reference TRBV30 and TRBJ1-3, reads SQTIHQWPATLVQPVGSPLSLECTVEGTSNPNLYWYRQAAGRGLQLLFYSVGIGQISSEVPQNLSASRPQDRQFILSSKKLLLSDSGFYLCAWWSSGNTIYFGEGSWLTVV.

The rearrangement joins TRBV10-3 to TRBJ2-2; D is unresolved. This CDR3 contains 14 residues. CDR1 and CDR2 from the germline V gene are ENHRY and SYGVKD. The CDR3 nucleotides read TGTGCTCACCGGGCATCAGAACTGACCGGGGAGCTGTTTTTT. Encoded protein: CAHRASELTGELFF.

A few counts support this clonotype. The chain is built from TRBV6-5 and TRBJ2-3; no clear D. Germline loops: CDR1 MNHEY, CDR2 SVGAGI. The CDR3 runs 14 residues. Trimming cost V 4 bases and J 2 bases, with 10 bases left between them. CDR3: CASSLGRDTDTQYF. CDR3 DNA sequence: TGTGCCAGCAGTTTGGGCAGAGACACAGATACGCAGTATTTT.

Points on this clonotype: The conserved closing phenylalanine or tryptophan is absent in this CDR3, likely reflecting a read error. The chain has TRBV28 and TRBJ2-7; no firm D call. Trimming stripped 4 bases from V and 4 bases from J, with 8 bases between. Germline CDR1 MDHEN, CDR2 SYDVKM. CDR3 size: 12 residues. In nucleotides, the CDR3 is TGTGCCAGCAGTTCCTCAAATTACGAGCAGTACCTC. It yields the protein CASSSSNYEQYL.

V gene TRBV12-3 or TRBV12-4 combines with J gene TRBJ1-2; D gene unclear. The CDR3 length is 13 residues. Between the trimmed V and J ends, which lost 2 bases and 8 bases, there was a span of 12 bases. The CDR3 DNA sequence: TGTGCCAGCAGTTTACATTCCGGGAGGGGCTACACCTTC. This gives the protein CASSLHSGRGYTF.

The sample holds many counts of this clonotype. The V gene is TRBV9, the J gene TRBJ2-3; 8 bases match TRBD2. The CDR3 has 16 residues. Per the germline V gene, CDR1 is SGDLS and CDR2 is YYNGEE. V was pared by 0 bases and J by 1 base, with 4 bases of the junction left unmatched. CDR3 in amino acids: CASSVGGAGGTDTQYF. CDR3 DNA: TGTGCCAGCAGCGTAGGGGGAGCGGGAGGCACAGATACGCAGTATTTT.

There are many counts of this clonotype. V and J are TRBV18 and TRBJ2-7, with 7 nucleotides matching TRBD1. Germline-derived CDR1 and CDR2 are KGHSH and LQKENI. The ends lost 3 bases at V and 0 bases at J; junction bases unmatched: 8. The CDR3 is made up of 16 amino acids. This chain's CDR3 is CASSPINRDSSYEQYF. Here the CDR3 DNA reads TGTGCCAGCTCACCTATAAATCGGGACAGCTCCTACGAGCAGTACTTC.

This clonotype was detected a few times. A much larger clone lies one base from this, so it may be a read error. This chain connects TRBV15 to TRBJ1-5, with D uncertain. V was shortened by 5 bases and J by 11 bases, with 22 bases between the two germline ends. There are 15 residues in the CDR3. CDR1 is LNHNV and CDR2 is YYDKDF in the germline V gene (reference sequence). The CDR3 here is CATSSNIGPQWTQHF. The CDR3 DNA reads as TGTGCCACCAGCTCCAACATCGGGCCACAATGGACCCAGCATTTT.

The gene calls are TRBV29-1 and TRBJ1-1; 8 positions agree with TRBD1. CDR1 and CDR2 (germline): SQVTM, ANQGSEA. The CDR3 runs 12 residues. V was clipped by 7 bases and J by 3 bases; unmatched bases: 4. The CDR3 protein is CSAGDRYTEAFF. CDR3 sequence (DNA): TGCAGCGCTGGGGACAGGTACACTGAAGCTTTCTTT.

The rearrangement uses TRBV7-9 and TRBJ2-3; 10 bases map to TRBD1. Trimming at V came to 5 bases and at J to 1 base, leaving 6 bases not matched to a gene. The CDR3 has 16 amino acids. Looked up from germline, CDR1 is SEHNR and CDR2 is FQNEAQ (reference sequence). The CDR3 coding sequence is TGTGCCAGCAGCAACACCGGGACAGGGGGCACAGATACGCAGTATTTT. Encoded protein: CASSNTGTGGTDTQYF.

The table lists this clonotype with many counts. The chain joins TRBV6-5 to TRBJ1-6, with 7 bases fitting TRBD1. Germline trimming cut 6 bases from V and 8 bases from J; bases unmatched to any gene: 10. This CDR3 is built from 15 residues. CDR1 and CDR2 from the germline V gene are MNHEY and SVGAGI. As DNA, the CDR3 is TGTGCCAGCAGATTCTCGACAGGGACATATTCACCCCTCCACTTT. Amino acids: CASRFSTGTYSPLHF.

As regards this clonotype: A read error may explain this, as a much larger clone is one base away. The CDR3 protein is CASRFGHGYEQFF. In DNA, the CDR3 is TGTGCCAGCAGATTCGGTCACGGCTACGAGCAGTTCTTC. This rearrangement joins TRBV12-3 or TRBV12-4 to TRBJ2-1; D call uncertain. The V end lost 6 bases, the J end lost 10 bases, and 16 bases lay between the germline ends. CDR3 length: 13 residues.

This clonotype has more than one count but fewer than ten. The chain joins TRBV6-5 to TRBJ2-1, with D perhaps given as TRBD1 or TRBD2 (5 bases each). Germline lookup yields CDR1 MNHEY and CDR2 SVGAGI. The V gene lost 0 bases and the J gene lost 14 bases, with 17 bases spanning the gap. The CDR3 is 14 amino acids. CDR3 in DNA: TGTGCCAGCAGTTACTCCTTACGGGACCCAAGCAAGTTCTTC. Translating it yields CASSYSLRDPSKFF.

In the case of this clonotype: This could be a read error, since a much larger clone is one nucleotide away. The CDR3 nucleotides are TGTGCCAGCAGCCCCCCCGCCCAGGATCTAGCTGAAGCTTTCTTT. This gives the protein CASSPPAQDLAEAFF. The J gene is TRBJ1-1, the V gene TRBV7-9, with D uncertain. V was shortened by 5 bases and J by 6 bases, with 19 bases between the two germline ends. There are 15 residues in the CDR3. The germline V gene encodes CDR1 SEHNR and CDR2 FQNEAQ (reference sequence).